This T cell receptor (beta chain) was profiled in a study of shared clonotypes between healthy human individuals. Within Nashville, Tennessee resided all donors, each a Caucasian adult. The unsorted samples had around 86 million PBMCs used for genomic DNA. The CDR3 contains 13 residues. The V end lost 4 bases, the J end lost 8 bases, and 14 bases lay between the germline ends. Germline V gene lookup returns CDR1 MDHEN and CDR2 SYDVKM. The authors split each subset's genomic DNA evenly across several immunoSEQ plates. Ten immunoSEQ deep assay plates served to sequence unsorted PBMC DNA. Sequencing used immunoSEQ multiplex PCR; TCRdb keeps in-frame clones, though not all of them. The sample holds hundreds of thousands of clones; roughly four fifths are singletons and the top ten take about 12%.

V gene TRBV28 combines with J gene TRBJ1-2; tentative D call: TRBD1 (6 bases). This sequence originates from a woman in her 40s in good health. Some clones in this sample may be carry-over from other donors' samples. The sequenced material came from PBMCs. The CDR3 DNA sequence: TGTGCCAGCAGTTATTCACAGGGAGGCGGCTACACCTTC. Encoded protein: CASSYSQGGGYTF.